This T cell receptor beta chain emerged from a study of Graves' ophthalmopathy and Graves' hyperthyroidism. This clonotype was observed a handful of times. The antigen is undetermined. One end of the junction varies from germline; a read error may be responsible. Findings and limits, study-wide: Blood also held most thyroid clonotypes expanded above 0.001 frequency.

Germline V gene sequence: CDR1 SEHNR, CDR2 FQNEAQ (reference sequence). This CDR3 spans 15 amino acids. Pregnancy or lactation, uncontrolled infections and other autoimmune diseases were grounds for excluding patients. As diagnostic evidence, clinical symptoms, serum thyroxine, TRAb, thyroid ultrasound and orbital computed tomography were relied upon. RNA transcripts provided the template for amplifying TCR beta CDR3 regions. HTBI primers primed a first-round RT-PCR, and a second-round multiplex PCR followed. In TCRdb, the multiplex PCR reads were re-called with MiXCR into one record per CDR3 protein. Here the sample spans some 1.1 million distinct CDR3 sequences, about 38% being singletons.

This TCR came from an adult man with Graves' hyperthyroidism. The source material was peripheral blood or thyroid tissue (not recorded which). The rearrangement links TRBV7-9 to TRBJ1-1, with D unresolved. The CDR3 bases are TGTGCCGGCAGCTTAGCCTCGTATATTGGCCCCGGGGCTTTCTTT. Protein: CAGSLASYIGPGAFF.